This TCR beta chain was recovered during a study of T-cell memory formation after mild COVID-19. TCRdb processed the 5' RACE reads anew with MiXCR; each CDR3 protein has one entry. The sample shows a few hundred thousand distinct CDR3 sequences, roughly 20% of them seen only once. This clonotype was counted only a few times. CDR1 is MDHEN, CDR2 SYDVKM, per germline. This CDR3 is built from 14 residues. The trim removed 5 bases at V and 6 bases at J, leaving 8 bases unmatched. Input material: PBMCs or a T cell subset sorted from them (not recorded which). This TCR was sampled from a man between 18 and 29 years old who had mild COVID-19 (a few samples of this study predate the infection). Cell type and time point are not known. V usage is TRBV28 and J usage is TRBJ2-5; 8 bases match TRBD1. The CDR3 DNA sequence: TGTGCCAGCAGTAGGACAGGGAATCTACAGACCCAGTACTTC. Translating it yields CASSRTGNLQTQYF.